Listed here are 9 T cell receptor beta chains from one sample, sequenced in a study of blood T cell repertoires in COVID-19. Sequencing used immunoSEQ multiplex PCR; TCRdb keeps in-frame clones, though not all of them. In the table there are around 250,000 clones, around four fifths of which are singletons. The sequenced sample consisted of peripheral blood. These receptor sequences come from a man between 35 and 55 years old with active or convalescent COVID-19.

In nucleotides, the CDR3 is TGCAGCGCCACTGACAGGGTCTCTGGAAACACCATATATTTT. It yields the protein CSATDRVSGNTIYF. The V and J genes are TRBV29-1 and TRBJ1-3; 7 bases align to TRBD1. Germline-derived CDR1 and CDR2 are SQVTM and ANQGSEA. The CDR3 has 14 residues. After removal of 7 bases from V and 0 bases from J, the junction contained 6 bases not matched to a gene. Variable domain in full (rest from reference TRBV29-1 and TRBJ1-3): SAVISQKPSRDICQRGTSLTIQCQVDSQVTMMFWYRQQPGQSLTLIATANQGSEATYESGFVIDKFPISRPNLTFSTLTVSNMSPEDSSIYLCSATDRVSGNTIYFGEGSWLTVV.

The V and J genes are TRBV7-2 and TRBJ2-7, with D perhaps matching TRBD1 (7 bases). The V gene's germline CDR1 is SGHTA and CDR2 FQGNSA. Deletions cut 1 base from V and 0 bases from J, with 13 bases between. The length of the CDR3 is 16 residues. This chain's CDR3 is CASSLDRGTASYEQYF. The CDR3 DNA is TGTGCCAGCAGCTTAGATCGGGGGACAGCCTCCTACGAGCAGTACTTC.

The genes are TRBV5-6 and TRBJ1-6; D unresolved. V lost 0 bases, J lost 7 bases, and 5 bases lay in between. The V gene's germline CDR1 is SGHDT and CDR2 YYEEEE. This CDR3 region has 13 residues. Written as DNA, the CDR3 is TGTGCCAGCAGCTTGGGAGAAAATTCACCCCTCCACTTT. It translates to CASSLGENSPLHF.

The chain is built from TRBV27 and TRBJ1-5, with D unresolved. There are 13 residues in the CDR3. Per the germline V gene, CDR1 is MNHEY and CDR2 is SMNVEV (reference sequence). V was cut by 8 bases and J by 5 bases, with 13 bases left in between. The CDR3 reads CASRRGRDQPQHF. The CDR3 nucleotides are TGTGCCAGCCGTCGGGGTCGGGATCAGCCCCAGCATTTT.

The rearrangement uses TRBV6-5 and TRBJ1-2; unclear D gene. Trimming left V 4 bases short and J 7 bases short, with 16 bases between. Germline V gene lookup returns CDR1 MNHEY and CDR2 SVGAGI. The CDR3 runs to 14 residues. In DNA form, the CDR3 reads TGTGCCAGCAGTTCCCAGGCATCTTCGAGTGGCTACACCTTC. Residues: CASSSQASSSGYTF.

This CDR3 is CASSEYGGQGSTGELFF. The CDR3 nucleotides are TGTGCCAGCAGTGAATATGGAGGACAGGGCAGCACCGGGGAGCTGTTTTTT. The V call is TRBV2, the J call TRBJ2-2; the match to TRBD1 covers 8 bases. Germline trimming cut 2 bases from V and 4 bases from J; bases unmatched to any gene: 9. CDR3 length equals 17 residues. Germline assignment: CDR1 SNHLY and CDR2 FYNNEI.

The chain combines TRBV18 with TRBJ2-7; 9 bases match TRBD2. Trimming removed 3 bases from V and 4 bases from J; junction bases left unmatched: 10. The germline gives CDR1 KGHSH, CDR2 LQKENI. The CDR3 length is 16 residues. The CDR3 loop reads CASSPLPGLAVYEQYF. CDR3 nucleotides: TGTGCCAGCTCACCGCTACCGGGACTAGCAGTATACGAGCAGTACTTC.

Worth noting for this clone: Distinct nucleotide sequences in the sample also encode this CDR3. The gene calls are TRBV6-5 and TRBJ2-7, with 11 positions matching TRBD1. V was clipped by 2 bases and J by 3 bases; unmatched bases: 3. Germline loops: CDR1 MNHEY, CDR2 SVGAGI. The CDR3 contains 15 residues. The CDR3 nucleotides are TGTGCCAGCAGTTACGCTGGGACAGGGGGCTACGAGCAGTACTTC. Amino acids: CASSYAGTGGYEQYF.

The chain is built from TRBV29-1 and TRBJ1-2; TRBD1 matches 7 bases. Unmatched junction bases numbered 4, after V lost 6 bases and J lost 3 bases. In germline, CDR1 is SQVTM, CDR2 ANQGSEA. This CDR3 region has 12 residues. The CDR3 DNA follows: TGCAGCGTCGCCGGACAGGACTATGGCTACACCTTC. Translated: CSVAGQDYGYTF.